This is a list of T cell receptor beta chains from one sample in a study of TIL therapy for anti-PD-1-resistant metastatic lung cancer. Data came from immunoSEQ multiplex PCR; TCRdb stores just in-frame clones and leaves some out. The sample contains 9,500 to 15,000 clones, 60% to 80% of which appear only once. Material: blood, obtained at baseline. The receptors derive from a person aged 25-85 years with non-small cell lung cancer. Both conserved end residues are part of each CDR3. The D gene is left open where the match is weak. Size tells how often a clone was seen (once, few, many) or the class of an expanded clone, and some rows leave it out.

NA,TRBJ2-7,TRBV7-9,NA,TGTGCCAGCAGCTTAGGGGGGGTATTTTCCTACGAGCAGTACTTC,CASSLGGVFSYEQYF
NA,TRBJ2-5,TRBV30,NA,TGTGCCTGGAACGGGGCCGGGGAGACCCAGTACTTC,CAWNGAGETQYF
NA,TRBJ2-1,TRBV4-2,TRBD2,TGTGCCAGCAGCCAAGGGTCACTAGCGGGAGGAGGAGAGCAGTTCTTC,CASSQGSLAGGGEQFF
few,TRBJ2-1,TRBV5-1,NA,TGCGCCAGCAGCTTGGGAGGGCCCAATGAGCAGTTCTTC,CASSLGGPNEQFF
NA,TRBJ1-6,TRBV5-1,NA,TGCGCCAGCAGCTTGGTCAGGGGTTCACCCCTCCACTTT,CASSLVRGSPLHF
NA,TRBJ2-1,TRBV19,NA,TGTGCCAGTAGTGTATTCAATGAGCAGTTCTTC,CASSVFNEQFF
NA,TRBJ1-2,TRBV15,NA,TGTGCCACCAGCAGAGATCTCACCTATGGCTACACCTTC,CATSRDLTYGYTF
NA,TRBJ2-5,TRBV30,NA,TGTGCCTGGAGCGGGGGGCCCGGGGAGACCCAGTACTTC,CAWSGGPGETQYF
NA,TRBJ1-2,TRBV6-1,NA,TGTGCCAGCAGGCCGAACTTTCAGGGGTTCTATGGCTACACCTTC,CASRPNFQGFYGYTF
NA,TRBJ2-7,TRBV6-1,NA,TGTGCCAGCAGTGAAGCAGCCGGGAACTCCTACGAGCAGTACTTC,CASSEAAGNSYEQYF
NA,TRBJ1-2,TRBV11-2,NA,TGTGCCAGCAGCTTATTAACGGCGCCTTTCGTCTACACCTTC,CASSLLTAPFVYTF
NA,TRBJ2-7,TRBV6-1,NA,TGTGCCAGCAGTGAATTCCCGGGCCTTCTTGACGAGCAGTACTTC,CASSEFPGLLDEQYF
NA,TRBJ2-5,TRBV2,NA,TGTGCCAGCAGTTGGACCTCCCTCCAAGAGACCCAGTACTTC,CASSWTSLQETQYF
NA,TRBJ2-6,TRBV5-1,NA,TGCGCCAGCAGCTCGGCGACTGTTTCTGGGGCCAACGTCCTGACTTTC,CASSSATVSGANVLTF
NA,TRBJ2-1,TRBV30,NA,TGTGCCTGGAGTTTAACAACGTTCCATGAGCAGTTCTTC,CAWSLTTFHEQFF
NA,TRBJ2-7,TRBV23-1,NA,TGCGCCAGCAGTCAATCTATGGGCAGAAAAAGCTCCTACGAGCAGTACTTC,CASSQSMGRKSSYEQYF
NA,TRBJ2-1,TRBV4-1,TRBD2,TGCGCCAGCAGCCAAGTGCGAAAGAAAGCGGGACTTTCTTACAATGAGCAGTTCTTC,CASSQVRKKAGLSYNEQFF
NA,TRBJ1-5,TRBV21-1,NA,TGTGCCAGCAGACCGCACAGGGGCCAGCCCCAGCATTTT,CASRPHRGQPQHF
few,TRBJ2-7,TRBV7-7,NA,TGTGCCAGCAGCCCGGGACCGACGGGGAGTGAGCAGTACTTC,CASSPGPTGSEQYF
once,TRBJ2-3,TRBV5-1,NA,TGCGCCAGCAGCTTACCTGTTTGGCACACAGATACGCAGTATTTT,CASSLPVWHTDTQYF
NA,TRBJ2-5,TRBV5-1,TRBD1,TGCGCCAGCACCCCTTTGGGACAGGGGGTGGGAGAGACCCAGTACTTC,CASTPLGQGVGETQYF
NA,TRBJ1-6,TRBV7-2,NA,TGTGCCAGCAGCTCCCAGACCCCGCGGGGTTCACCCCTCCACTTT,CASSSQTPRGSPLHF
NA,TRBJ1-6,TRBV18,TRBD1,TGTGCCAGCGCTCTCCAGGGGGCGAGGATTTCACCCCTCCACTTT,CASALQGARISPLHF
NA,TRBJ2-7,TRBV4-1,TRBD2,TGCGCCAGCAGCCAAGTAACTAGCGGGAGGAACGAGCAGTACTTC,CASSQVTSGRNEQYF
NA,TRBJ2-7,TRBV6-1,TRBD1,TGTGCCAGCAGTGAAGGGACAGGGGGCTCCTACGAGCAGTACTTC,CASSEGTGGSYEQYF
NA,TRBJ1-2,TRBV10-2,TRBD1,TGCGCCAGCAGTCCGACAGGGGGCGGCTATGGCTACACCTTC,CASSPTGGGYGYTF
NA,TRBJ1-2,TRBV7-9,NA,TGTGCCAGCAGCTACCTACAGGGAAACTATGGCTACACCTTC,CASSYLQGNYGYTF
NA,TRBJ2-7,TRBV28,NA,TGTGCCAGCAGTTCCCCGACGGAGCAGTACTTC,CASSSPTEQYF
NA,TRBJ2-7,TRBV29-1,NA,TGCAGCGTTGAAGAAGGGGCCACCGAGCAGTACTTC,CSVEEGATEQYF
NA,TRBJ1-5,TRBV19,NA,TGTGCCACCCGGGAGAGGGGCTGGAGCAATCAGCCCCAGCATTTT,CATRERGWSNQPQHF
NA,TRBJ1-5,TRBV5-1,NA,TGCGCCAGCAGCCTGGGGGCAAATCAGCCCCAGCATTTT,CASSLGANQPQHF
once,TRBJ2-3,TRBV18,NA,TGCGCCAGCTCATACAGTGGCAGGGCGGCAGATACGCAGTATTTT,CASSYSGRAADTQYF
once,TRBJ2-4,TRBV11-2,NA,TGTGCCAGCAGCCCCGTTACCCTCAAAAACATTCAGTACTTC,CASSPVTLKNIQYF
NA,TRBJ2-5,TRBV10-3,TRBD2,TGTGCCATCAGTCCCAGACTAGCGGGAGAGAAGTACCAAGAGACCCAGTACTTC,CAISPRLAGEKYQETQYF
NA,TRBJ2-5,TRBV4-1,TRBD2,TGCGCCAGCAGCCACTTATGGACTAGCGGGAGTCGAGAGACCCAGTACTTC,CASSHLWTSGSRETQYF
NA,TRBJ2-5,TRBV15,TRBD1,TGTGCCACCCGTAGCCAGAGGGACAGTTTGGAGACCCAGTACTTC,CATRSQRDSLETQYF
NA,TRBJ2-3,TRBV7-9,NA,TGTGCCAGCAGCGTTGGACTCCTACGGGCCACAGATACGCAGTATTTT,CASSVGLLRATDTQYF
NA,TRBJ2-3,TRBV2,NA,TGTGCCAGCAGGAGGGGGAGCCCCACAGATACGCAGTATTTT,CASRRGSPTDTQYF
NA,TRBJ2-7,TRBV7-9,TRBD2,TGTGCCAGCACTCAGCGGGGGACCGACCTCGGCGAGCAGTACTTC,CASTQRGTDLGEQYF
NA,TRBJ2-3,TRBV5-1,NA,TGCGCCAGCAGCGGACAAGATACGCAGTATTTT,CASSGQDTQYF
NA,TRBJ1-3,TRBV10-3,NA,TGTGCCATCAGTGACCCTTTTTCTGGAAACACCATATATTTT,CAISDPFSGNTIYF
NA,TRBJ1-1,TRBV11-2,NA,TGTGCCAGCAGCCCAACAGGGCGAACTGAAGCTTTCTTT,CASSPTGRTEAFF
NA,TRBJ2-2,TRBV19,NA,TGTGCCAGTAGTATGGAGGGGCATAACACCGGGGAGCTGTTTTTT,CASSMEGHNTGELFF